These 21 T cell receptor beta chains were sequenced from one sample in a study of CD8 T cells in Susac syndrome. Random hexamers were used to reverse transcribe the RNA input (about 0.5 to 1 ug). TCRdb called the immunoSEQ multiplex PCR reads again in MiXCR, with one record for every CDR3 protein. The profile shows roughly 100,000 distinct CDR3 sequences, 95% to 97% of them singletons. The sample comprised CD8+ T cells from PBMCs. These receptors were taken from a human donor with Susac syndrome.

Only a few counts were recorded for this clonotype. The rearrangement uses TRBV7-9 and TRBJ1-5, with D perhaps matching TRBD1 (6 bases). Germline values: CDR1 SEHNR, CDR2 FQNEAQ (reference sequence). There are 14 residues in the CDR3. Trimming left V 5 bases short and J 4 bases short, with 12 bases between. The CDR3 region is CASSQGGLNQPQHF. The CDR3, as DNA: TGTGCCAGCAGCCAAGGGGGTTTAAATCAGCCCCAGCATTTT. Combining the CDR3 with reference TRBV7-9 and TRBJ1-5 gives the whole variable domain DTGVSQNPRHKITKRGQNVTFRCDPISEHNRLYWYRQTLGQGPEFLTYFQNEAQLEKSRLLSDRFSAERPKGSFSTLEIQRTEQGDSAMYLCASSQGGLNQPQHFGDGTRLSIL.

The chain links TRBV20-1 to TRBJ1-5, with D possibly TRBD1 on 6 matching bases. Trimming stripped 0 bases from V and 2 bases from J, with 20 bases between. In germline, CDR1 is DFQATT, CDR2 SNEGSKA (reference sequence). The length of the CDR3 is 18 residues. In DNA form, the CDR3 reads TGCAGTGCTAGAGATCTCACGGGCCAGGGGCTTGGCAATCAGCCCCAGCATTTT. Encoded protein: CSARDLTGQGLGNQPQHF.

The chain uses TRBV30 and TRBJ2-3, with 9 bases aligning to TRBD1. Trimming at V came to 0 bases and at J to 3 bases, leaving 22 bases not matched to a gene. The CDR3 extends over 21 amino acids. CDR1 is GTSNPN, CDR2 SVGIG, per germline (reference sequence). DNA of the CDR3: TGTGCCTGGAGTGTACTAATCAGGACAGGGGTTAGTGCACACGCGACAGATACGCAGTATTTT. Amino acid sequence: CAWSVLIRTGVSAHATDTQYF.

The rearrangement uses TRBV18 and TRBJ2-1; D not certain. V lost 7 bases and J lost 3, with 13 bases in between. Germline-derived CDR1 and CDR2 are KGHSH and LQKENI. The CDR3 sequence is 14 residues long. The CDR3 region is CASYSTGYYNEQFF. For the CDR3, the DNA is TGTGCCAGCTACTCTACCGGCTACTACAATGAGCAGTTCTTC.

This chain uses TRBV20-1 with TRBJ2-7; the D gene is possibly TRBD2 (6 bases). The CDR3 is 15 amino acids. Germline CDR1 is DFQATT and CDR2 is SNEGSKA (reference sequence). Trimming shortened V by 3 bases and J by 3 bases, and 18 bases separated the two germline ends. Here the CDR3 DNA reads TGCAGTGCTAGGCCCCCTTTCGGGGGAGACTACGAGCAGTACTTC. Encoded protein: CSARPPFGGDYEQYF.

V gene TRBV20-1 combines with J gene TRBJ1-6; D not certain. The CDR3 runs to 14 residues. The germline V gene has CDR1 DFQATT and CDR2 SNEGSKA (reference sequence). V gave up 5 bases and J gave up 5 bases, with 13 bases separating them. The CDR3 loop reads CSAPRGGNNSPLHF. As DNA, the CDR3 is TGCAGTGCTCCCAGAGGTGGTAATAATTCACCCCTCCACTTT.

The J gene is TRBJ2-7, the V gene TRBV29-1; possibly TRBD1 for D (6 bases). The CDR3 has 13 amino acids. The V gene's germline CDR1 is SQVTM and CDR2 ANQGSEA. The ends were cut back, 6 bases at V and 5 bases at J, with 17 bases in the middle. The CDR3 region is CSVRTGFINEQYF. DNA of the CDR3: TGCAGCGTCCGAACAGGGTTTATCAACGAGCAGTACTTC.

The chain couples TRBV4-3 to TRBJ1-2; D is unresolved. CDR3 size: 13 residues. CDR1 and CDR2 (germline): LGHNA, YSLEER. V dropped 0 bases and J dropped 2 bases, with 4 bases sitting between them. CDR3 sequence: CASSQDVNYGYTF. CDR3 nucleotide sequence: TGCGCCAGCAGCCAAGATGTGAACTATGGCTACACCTTC.

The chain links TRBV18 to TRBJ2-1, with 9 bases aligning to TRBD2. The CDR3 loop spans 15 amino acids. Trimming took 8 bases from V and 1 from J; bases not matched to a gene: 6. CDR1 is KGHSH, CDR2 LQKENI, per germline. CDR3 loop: CASRGGDWSYNEQFF. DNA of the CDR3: TGTGCCAGCCGCGGGGGGGATTGGTCCTACAATGAGCAGTTCTTC.

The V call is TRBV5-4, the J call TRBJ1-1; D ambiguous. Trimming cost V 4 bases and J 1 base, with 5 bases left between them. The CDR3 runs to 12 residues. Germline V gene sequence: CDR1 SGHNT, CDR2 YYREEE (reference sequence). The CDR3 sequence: CASSGRNTEAFF. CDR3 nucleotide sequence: TGTGCCAGCAGCGGTCGGAACACTGAAGCTTTCTTT.

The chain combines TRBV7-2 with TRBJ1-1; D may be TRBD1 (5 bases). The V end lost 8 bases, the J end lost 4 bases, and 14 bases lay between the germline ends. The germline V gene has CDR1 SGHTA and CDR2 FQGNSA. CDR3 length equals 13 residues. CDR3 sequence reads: CASRGGNSTEAFF. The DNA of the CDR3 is TGTGCCAGCCGCGGGGGGAATAGCACTGAAGCTTTCTTT.

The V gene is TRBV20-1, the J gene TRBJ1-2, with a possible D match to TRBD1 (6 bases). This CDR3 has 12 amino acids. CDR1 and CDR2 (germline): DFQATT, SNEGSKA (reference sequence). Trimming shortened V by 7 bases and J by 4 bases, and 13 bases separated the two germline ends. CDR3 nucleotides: TGCAGTGGTTCCGGGACAATCTATGGCTACACCTTC. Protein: CSGSGTIYGYTF.

CDR3 DNA sequence: TGTGCCATCAGTGAGCCCCGGGACCTAGCCTGGGGCTGGGTACACACAGATACGCAGTATTTT. It encodes CAISEPRDLAWGWVHTDTQYF. This sequence joins TRBV10-3 and TRBJ2-3; D possibly uses TRBD1 or TRBD2 (5 bases each). The CDR3 extends over 21 amino acids. Trimming took 2 bases from V and 2 from J, leaving 29 bases between them. Germline V gives CDR1 ENHRY, CDR2 SYGVKD.

CDR3 sequence (DNA): TGCGCCAGCAGTAGTCAGGGGCGCGGGGACACTGAAGCTTTCTTT. Translated: CASSSQGRGDTEAFF. V is TRBV5-1 and J is TRBJ1-1, with a possible D match to TRBD1 (6 bases). The germline V and J ends were trimmed by 5 bases and 3 bases, with 17 bases remaining between them. Germline V CDR1 and CDR2: SGHRS, YFSETQ. CDR3 length: 15 amino acids.

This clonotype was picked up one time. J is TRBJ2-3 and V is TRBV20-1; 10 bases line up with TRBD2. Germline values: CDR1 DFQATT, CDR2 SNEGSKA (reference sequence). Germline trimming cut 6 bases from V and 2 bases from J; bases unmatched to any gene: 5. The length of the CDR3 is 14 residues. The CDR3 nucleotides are TGCAGTGCCCCAGCGGGGGGGCCCACAGATACGCAGTATTTT. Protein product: CSAPAGGPTDTQYF.

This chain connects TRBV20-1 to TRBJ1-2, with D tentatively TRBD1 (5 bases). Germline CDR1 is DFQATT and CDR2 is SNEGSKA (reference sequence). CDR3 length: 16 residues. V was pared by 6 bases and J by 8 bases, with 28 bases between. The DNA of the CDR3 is TGCAGTGCCTCAGGTCAAATGCGGGGCGGGGACGAGGGCTACACCTTC. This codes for CSASGQMRGGDEGYTF.

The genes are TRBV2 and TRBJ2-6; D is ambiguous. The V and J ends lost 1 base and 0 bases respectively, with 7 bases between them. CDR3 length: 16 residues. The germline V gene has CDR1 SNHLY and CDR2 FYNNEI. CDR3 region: CASSEGGGSGANVLTF. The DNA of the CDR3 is TGTGCCAGCAGTGAAGGAGGCGGCTCTGGGGCCAACGTCCTGACTTTC.

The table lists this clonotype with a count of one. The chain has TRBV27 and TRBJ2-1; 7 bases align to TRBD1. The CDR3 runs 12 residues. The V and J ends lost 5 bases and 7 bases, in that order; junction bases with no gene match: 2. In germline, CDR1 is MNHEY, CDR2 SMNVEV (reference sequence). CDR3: CASSPTGNEQFF. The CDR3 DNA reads TGTGCCAGCAGTCCGACAGGGAATGAGCAGTTCTTC.

Here the CDR3 DNA reads TGCAGCGCCACACAAGGGACAGGGGGGAGGAACACTGAAGCTTTCTTT. It translates to CSATQGTGGRNTEAFF. The chain joins TRBV29-1 to TRBJ1-1; 11 bases line up with TRBD1. Germline V gene sequence: CDR1 SQVTM, CDR2 ANQGSEA. The CDR3 is made up of 16 amino acids. With 7 bases clipped from V and 1 base from J, the junction kept 11 bases outside the gene matches.

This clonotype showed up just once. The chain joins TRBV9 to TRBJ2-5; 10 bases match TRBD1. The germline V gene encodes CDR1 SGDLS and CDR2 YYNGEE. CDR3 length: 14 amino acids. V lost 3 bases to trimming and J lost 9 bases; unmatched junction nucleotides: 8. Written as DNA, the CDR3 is TGTGCCAGCAGCGCGGGACAGGGGACACCATCCCAGTACTTC. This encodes CASSAGQGTPSQYF.

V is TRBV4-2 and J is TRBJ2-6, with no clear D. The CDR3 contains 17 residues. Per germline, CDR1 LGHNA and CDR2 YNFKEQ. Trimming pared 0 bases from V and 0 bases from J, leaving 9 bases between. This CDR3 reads CASSQDGFASGANVLTF. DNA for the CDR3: TGTGCCAGCAGCCAAGATGGTTTCGCCTCTGGGGCCAACGTCCTGACTTTC.